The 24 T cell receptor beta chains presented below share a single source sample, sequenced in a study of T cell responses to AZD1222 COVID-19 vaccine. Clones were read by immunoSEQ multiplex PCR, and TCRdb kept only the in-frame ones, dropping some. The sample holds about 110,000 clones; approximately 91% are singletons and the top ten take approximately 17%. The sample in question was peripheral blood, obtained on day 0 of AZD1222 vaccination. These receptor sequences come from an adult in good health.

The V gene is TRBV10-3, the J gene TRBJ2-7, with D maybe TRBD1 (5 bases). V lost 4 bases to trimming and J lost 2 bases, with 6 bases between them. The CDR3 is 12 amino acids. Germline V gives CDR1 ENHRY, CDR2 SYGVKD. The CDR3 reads CAISARAYEQYF. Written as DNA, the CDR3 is TGTGCCATCAGTGCCAGGGCCTACGAGCAGTACTTC.

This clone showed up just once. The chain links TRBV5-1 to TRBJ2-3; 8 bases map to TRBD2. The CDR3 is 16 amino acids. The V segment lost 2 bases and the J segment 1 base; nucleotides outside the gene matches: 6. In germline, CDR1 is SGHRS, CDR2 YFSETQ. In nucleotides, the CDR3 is TGCGCCAGCAGCTTAGGGCTAGCGGGCCGCACAGATACGCAGTATTTT. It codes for CASSLGLAGRTDTQYF.

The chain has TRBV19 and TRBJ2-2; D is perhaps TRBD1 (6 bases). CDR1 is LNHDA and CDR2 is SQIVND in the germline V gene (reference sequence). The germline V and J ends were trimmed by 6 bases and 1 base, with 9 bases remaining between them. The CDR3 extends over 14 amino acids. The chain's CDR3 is CASRGRGNTGELFF. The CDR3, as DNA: TGTGCCAGTAGGGGCAGGGGGAACACCGGGGAGCTGTTTTTT.

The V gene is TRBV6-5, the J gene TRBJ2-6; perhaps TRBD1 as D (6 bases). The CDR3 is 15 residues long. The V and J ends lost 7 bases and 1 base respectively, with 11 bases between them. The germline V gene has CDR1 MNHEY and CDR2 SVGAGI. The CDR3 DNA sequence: TGTGCCAGCAAGATGCAGGGGTCTGGGGCCAACGTCCTGACTTTC. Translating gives CASKMQGSGANVLTF.

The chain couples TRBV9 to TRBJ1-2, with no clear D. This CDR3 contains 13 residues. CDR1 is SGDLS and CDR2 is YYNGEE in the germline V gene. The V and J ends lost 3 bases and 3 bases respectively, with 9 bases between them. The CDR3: CASSAGMYYGYTF. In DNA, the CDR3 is TGTGCCAGCAGCGCGGGGATGTACTATGGCTACACCTTC.

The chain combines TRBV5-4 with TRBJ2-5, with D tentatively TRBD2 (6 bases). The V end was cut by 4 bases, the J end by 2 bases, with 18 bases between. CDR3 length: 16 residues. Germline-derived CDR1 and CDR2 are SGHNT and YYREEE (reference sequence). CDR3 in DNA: TGTGCCAGCAGCCTTGGAAGAAGGGACTCACAAGAGACCCAGTACTTC. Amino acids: CASSLGRRDSQETQYF.

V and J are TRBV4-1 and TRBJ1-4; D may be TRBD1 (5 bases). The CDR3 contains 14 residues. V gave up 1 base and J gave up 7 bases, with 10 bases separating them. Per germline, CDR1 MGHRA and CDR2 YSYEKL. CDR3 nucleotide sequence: TGCGCCAGCAGCCAAGTGGCGGGACTTGAAAAACTGTTTTTT. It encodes CASSQVAGLEKLFF.

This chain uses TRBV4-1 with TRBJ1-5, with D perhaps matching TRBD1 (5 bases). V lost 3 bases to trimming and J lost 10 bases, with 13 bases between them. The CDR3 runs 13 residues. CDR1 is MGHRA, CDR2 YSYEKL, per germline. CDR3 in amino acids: CASSHSTGIPQHF. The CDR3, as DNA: TGCGCCAGCAGCCACTCTACAGGCATACCCCAGCATTTT.

The CDR3 reads CASIGGNQPQHF. The CDR3 region has the DNA TGTGCCAGCATCGGGGGTAACCAGCCCCAGCATTTT. The rearrangement uses TRBV28 and TRBJ1-5, with a tentative D call TRBD1 (5 bases). V shed 7 bases and J shed 7 bases, with 11 bases lying between them. The germline V gene has CDR1 MDHEN and CDR2 SYDVKM. CDR3 length equals 12 residues.

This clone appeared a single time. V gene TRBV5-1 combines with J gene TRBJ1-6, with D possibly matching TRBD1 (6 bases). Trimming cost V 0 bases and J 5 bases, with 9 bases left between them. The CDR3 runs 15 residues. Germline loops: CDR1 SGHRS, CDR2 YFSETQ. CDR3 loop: CASSLEGGNNSPLHF. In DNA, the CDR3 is TGCGCCAGCAGCTTGGAGGGGGGTAATAATTCACCCCTCCACTTT.

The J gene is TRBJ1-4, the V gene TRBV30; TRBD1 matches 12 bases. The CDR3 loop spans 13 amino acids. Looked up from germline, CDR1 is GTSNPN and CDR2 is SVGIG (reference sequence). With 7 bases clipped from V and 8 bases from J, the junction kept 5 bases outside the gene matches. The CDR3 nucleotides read TGTGCCTACCTGGGACAGGGGGCGGAAAAACTGTTTTTT. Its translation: CAYLGQGAEKLFF.

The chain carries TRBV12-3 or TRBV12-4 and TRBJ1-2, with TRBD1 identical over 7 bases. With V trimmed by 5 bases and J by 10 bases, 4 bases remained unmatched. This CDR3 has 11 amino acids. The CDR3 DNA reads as TGTGCCAGCAGTACAGGGGTCGACTACACCTTC. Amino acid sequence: CASSTGVDYTF.

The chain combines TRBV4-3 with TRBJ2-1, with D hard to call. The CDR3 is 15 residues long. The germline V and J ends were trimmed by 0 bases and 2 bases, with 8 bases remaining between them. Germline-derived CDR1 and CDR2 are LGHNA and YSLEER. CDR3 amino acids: CASSQDLTTYNEQFF. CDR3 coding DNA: TGCGCCAGCAGCCAAGATCTTACCACCTACAATGAGCAGTTCTTC.

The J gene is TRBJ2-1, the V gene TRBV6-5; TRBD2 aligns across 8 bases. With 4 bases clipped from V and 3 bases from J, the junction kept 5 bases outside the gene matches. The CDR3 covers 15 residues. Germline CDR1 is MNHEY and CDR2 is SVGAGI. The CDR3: CASSSLSGSYNEQFF. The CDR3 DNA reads TGTGCCAGCAGTTCCCTCAGCGGGAGCTACAATGAGCAGTTCTTC.

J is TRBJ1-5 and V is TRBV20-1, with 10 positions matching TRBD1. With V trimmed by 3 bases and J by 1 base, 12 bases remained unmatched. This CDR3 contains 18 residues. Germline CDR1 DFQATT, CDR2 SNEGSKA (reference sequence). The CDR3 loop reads CSASVGTGVFGSNQPQHF. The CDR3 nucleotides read TGCAGTGCTAGTGTCGGGACAGGGGTCTTCGGGAGCAATCAGCCCCAGCATTTT.

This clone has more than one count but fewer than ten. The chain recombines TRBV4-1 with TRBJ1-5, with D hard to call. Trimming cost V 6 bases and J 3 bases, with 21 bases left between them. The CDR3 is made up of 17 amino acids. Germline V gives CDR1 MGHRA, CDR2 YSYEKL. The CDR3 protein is CASSSRIEEGPNQPQHF. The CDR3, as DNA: TGCGCCAGCAGTTCCCGAATAGAAGAAGGTCCCAATCAGCCCCAGCATTTT.

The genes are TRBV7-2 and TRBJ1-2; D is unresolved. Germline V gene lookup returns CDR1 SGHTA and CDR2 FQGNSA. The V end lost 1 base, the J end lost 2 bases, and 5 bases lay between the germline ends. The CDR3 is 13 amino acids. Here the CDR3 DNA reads TGTGCCAGCAGCTTAGGCGAGAACTATGGCTACACCTTC. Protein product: CASSLGENYGYTF.

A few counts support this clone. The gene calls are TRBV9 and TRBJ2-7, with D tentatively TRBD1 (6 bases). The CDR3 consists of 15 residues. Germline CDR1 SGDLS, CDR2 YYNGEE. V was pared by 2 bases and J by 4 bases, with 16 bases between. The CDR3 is CASSVEAGTSYEQYF. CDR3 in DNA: TGTGCCAGCAGCGTGGAGGCAGGGACATCGTACGAGCAGTACTTC.

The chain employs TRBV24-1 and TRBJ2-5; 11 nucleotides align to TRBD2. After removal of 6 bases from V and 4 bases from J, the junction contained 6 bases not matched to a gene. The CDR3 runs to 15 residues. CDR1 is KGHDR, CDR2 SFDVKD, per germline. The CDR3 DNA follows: TGTGCCACCAGTCTAGCTAGCGGGAGGCGAGAGACCCAGTACTTC. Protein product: CATSLASGRRETQYF.

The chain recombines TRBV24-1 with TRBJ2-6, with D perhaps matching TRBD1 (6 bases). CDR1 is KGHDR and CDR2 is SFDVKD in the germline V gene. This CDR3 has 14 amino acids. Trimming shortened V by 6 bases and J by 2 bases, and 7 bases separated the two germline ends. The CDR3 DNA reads TGTGCCACCAGTACAGGGCCTGGGGCCAACGTCCTGACTTTC. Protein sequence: CATSTGPGANVLTF.

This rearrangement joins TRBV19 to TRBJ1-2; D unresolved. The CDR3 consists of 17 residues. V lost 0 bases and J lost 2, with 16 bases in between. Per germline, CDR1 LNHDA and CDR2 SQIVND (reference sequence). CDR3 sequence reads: CASSIERGRVGNYGYTF. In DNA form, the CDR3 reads TGTGCCAGTAGTATAGAGCGGGGAAGGGTAGGGAACTATGGCTACACCTTC.

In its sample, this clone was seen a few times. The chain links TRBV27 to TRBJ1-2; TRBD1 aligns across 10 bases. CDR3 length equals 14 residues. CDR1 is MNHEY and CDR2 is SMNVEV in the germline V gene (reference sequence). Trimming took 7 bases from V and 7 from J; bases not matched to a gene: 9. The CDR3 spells CASTQVGTGVGYTF. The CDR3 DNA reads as TGTGCCAGCACCCAAGTGGGGACAGGGGTTGGCTACACCTTC.

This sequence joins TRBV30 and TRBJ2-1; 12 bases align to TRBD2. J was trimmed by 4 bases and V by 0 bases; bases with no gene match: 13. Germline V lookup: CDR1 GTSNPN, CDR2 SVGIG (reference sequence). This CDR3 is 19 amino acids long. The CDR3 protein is CAWSVPLGLAGGLYNEQFF. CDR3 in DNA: TGTGCCTGGAGTGTACCCTTGGGGCTAGCGGGGGGGCTATACAATGAGCAGTTCTTC.

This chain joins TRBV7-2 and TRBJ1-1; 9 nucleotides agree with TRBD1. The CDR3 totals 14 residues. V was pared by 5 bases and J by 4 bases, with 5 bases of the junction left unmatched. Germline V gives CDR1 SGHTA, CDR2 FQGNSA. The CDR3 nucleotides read TGTGCCAGCAGCCAACAGGGGGCGCGCACTGAAGCTTTCTTT. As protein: CASSQQGARTEAFF.